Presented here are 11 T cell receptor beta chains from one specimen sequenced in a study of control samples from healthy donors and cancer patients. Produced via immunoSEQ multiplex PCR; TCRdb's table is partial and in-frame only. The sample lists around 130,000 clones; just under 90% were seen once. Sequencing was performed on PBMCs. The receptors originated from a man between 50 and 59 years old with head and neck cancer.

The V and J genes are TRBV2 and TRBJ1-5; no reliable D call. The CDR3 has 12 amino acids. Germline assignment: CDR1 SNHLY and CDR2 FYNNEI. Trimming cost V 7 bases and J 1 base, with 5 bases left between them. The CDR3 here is CASKGSNQPQHF. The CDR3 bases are TGTGCCAGCAAGGGAAGCAATCAGCCCCAGCATTTT. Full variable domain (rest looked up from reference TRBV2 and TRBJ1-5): EPEVTQTPSHQVTQMGQEVILRCVPISNHLYFYWYRQILGQKVEFLVSFYNNEISEKSEIFDDQFSVERPDGSNFTLKIRSTKLEDSAMYFCASKGSNQPQHFGDGTRLSIL.

In nucleotides, the CDR3 is TGTGCCACCAGTGATAGTCCGAGCTCCTACAATGAGCAGTTCTTC. It translates to CATSDSPSSYNEQFF. The V and J genes are TRBV24-1 and TRBJ2-1, with D uncertain. CDR1 KGHDR and CDR2 SFDVKD come from the germline V gene. The CDR3 has 15 residues. Trimming cost V 3 bases and J 0 bases, with 8 bases left between them.

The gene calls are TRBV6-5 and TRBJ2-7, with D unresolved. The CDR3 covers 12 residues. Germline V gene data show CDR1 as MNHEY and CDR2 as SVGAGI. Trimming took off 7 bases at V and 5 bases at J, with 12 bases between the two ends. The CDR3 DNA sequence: TGTGCCAGCACCCCAAGTTGGAACGAGCAGTACTTC. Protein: CASTPSWNEQYF.

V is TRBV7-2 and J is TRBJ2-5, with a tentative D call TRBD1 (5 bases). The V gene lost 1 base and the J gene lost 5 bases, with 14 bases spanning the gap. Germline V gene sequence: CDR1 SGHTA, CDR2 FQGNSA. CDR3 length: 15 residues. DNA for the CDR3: TGTGCCAGCAGCTTAGTGGGCAGGGCCGGGGAGACCCAGTACTTC. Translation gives CASSLVGRAGETQYF.

DNA of the CDR3: TGTGCCAGCAGTTTGACACCTAACTATGGCTACACCTTC. This codes for CASSLTPNYGYTF. The genes are TRBV12-3 or TRBV12-4 and TRBJ1-2, with no clear D. The V and J ends lost 3 bases and 0 bases respectively, with 5 bases between them. The CDR3 spans 13 residues.

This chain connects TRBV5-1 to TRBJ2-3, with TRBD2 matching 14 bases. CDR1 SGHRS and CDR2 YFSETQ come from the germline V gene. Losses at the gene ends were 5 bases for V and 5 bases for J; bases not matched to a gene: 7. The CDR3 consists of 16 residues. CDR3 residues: CASSPGLAGDGDTQYF. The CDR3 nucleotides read TGCGCCAGCAGTCCGGGACTAGCGGGAGATGGAGATACGCAGTATTTT.

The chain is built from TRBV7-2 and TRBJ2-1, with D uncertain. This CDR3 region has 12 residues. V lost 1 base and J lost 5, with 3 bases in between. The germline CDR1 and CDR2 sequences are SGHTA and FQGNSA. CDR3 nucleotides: TGTGCCAGCAGCTTAGAGAACAATGAGCAGTTCTTC. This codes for CASSLENNEQFF. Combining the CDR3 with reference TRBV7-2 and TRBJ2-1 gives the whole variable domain GAGVSQSPSNKVTEKGKDVELRCDPISGHTALYWYRQSLGQGLEFLIYFQGNSAPDKSGLPSDRFSAERTGGSVSTLTIQRTQQEDSAVYLCASSLENNEQFFGPGTRLTVL.

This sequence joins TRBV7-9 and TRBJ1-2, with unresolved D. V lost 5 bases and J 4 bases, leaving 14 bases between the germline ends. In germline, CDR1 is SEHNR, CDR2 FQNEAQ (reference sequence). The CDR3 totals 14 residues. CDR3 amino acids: CASSQPSEAYGYTF. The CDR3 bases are TGTGCCAGCAGCCAACCCTCCGAGGCCTATGGCTACACCTTC.

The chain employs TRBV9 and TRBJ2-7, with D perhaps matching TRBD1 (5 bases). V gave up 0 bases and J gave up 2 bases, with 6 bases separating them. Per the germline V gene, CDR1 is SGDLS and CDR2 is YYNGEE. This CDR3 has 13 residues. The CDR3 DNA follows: TGTGCCAGCAGCGTAGGACAGACCTACGAGCAGTACTTC. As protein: CASSVGQTYEQYF.

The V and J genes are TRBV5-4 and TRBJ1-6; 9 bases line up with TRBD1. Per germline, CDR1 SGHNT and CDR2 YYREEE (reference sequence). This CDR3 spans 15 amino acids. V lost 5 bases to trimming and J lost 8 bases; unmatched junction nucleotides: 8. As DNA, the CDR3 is TGTGCCAGCAGTTACACGAGGACAGGGGATTCACCCCTCCACTTT. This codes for CASSYTRTGDSPLHF. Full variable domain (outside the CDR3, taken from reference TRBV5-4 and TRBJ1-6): ETGVTQSPTHLIKTRGQQVTLRCSSQSGHNTVSWYQQALGQGPQFIFQYYREEENGRGNFPPRFSGLQFPNYSSELNVNALELDDSALYLCASSYTRTGDSPLHFGNGTRLTVT.

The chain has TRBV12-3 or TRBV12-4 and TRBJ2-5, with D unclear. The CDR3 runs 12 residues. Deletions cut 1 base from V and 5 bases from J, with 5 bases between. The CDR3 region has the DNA TGTGCCAGCAGTTTAGGGCGCGAGACCCAGTACTTC. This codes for CASSLGRETQYF.